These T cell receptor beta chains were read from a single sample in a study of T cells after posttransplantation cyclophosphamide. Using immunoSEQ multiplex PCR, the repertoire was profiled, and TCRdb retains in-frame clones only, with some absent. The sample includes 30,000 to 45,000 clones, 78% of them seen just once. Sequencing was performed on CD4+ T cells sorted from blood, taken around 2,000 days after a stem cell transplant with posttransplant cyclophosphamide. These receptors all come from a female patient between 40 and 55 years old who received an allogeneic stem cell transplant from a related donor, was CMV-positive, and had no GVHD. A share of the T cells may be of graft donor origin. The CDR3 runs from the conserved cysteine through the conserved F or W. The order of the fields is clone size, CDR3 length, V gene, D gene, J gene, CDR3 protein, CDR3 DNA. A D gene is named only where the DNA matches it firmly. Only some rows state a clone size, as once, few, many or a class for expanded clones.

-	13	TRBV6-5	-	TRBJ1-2	CASRGQSLYGYTF	TGTGCCAGCAGAGGACAGTCACTCTATGGCTACACCTTC
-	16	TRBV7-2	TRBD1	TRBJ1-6	CASSLGWTGGYSPLHF	TGTGCCAGCAGCTTAGGCTGGACAGGGGGTTATTCACCCCTCCACTTT
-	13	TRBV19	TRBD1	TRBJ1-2	CASSRGQGNGYTF	TGTGCCAGTAGTCGGGGACAGGGGAATGGCTACACCTTC
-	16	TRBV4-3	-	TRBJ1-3	CASSQFRGQSGNTIYF	TGCGCCAGCAGCCAGTTCCGCGGGCAGTCTGGAAACACCATATATTTT
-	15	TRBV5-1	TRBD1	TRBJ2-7	CASSLLTGTGNEQYF	TGCGCCAGCAGCTTGTTAACTGGGACAGGGAACGAGCAGTACTTC
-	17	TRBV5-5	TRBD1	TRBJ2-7	CASSLEKDNRGSYEQYF	TGTGCCAGCAGCTTGGAAAAAGATAACAGGGGATCCTACGAGCAGTACTTC
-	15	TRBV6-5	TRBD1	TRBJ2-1	CASSPDRVSYNEQFF	TGTGCCAGCAGTCCGGACAGGGTCTCCTACAATGAGCAGTTCTTC
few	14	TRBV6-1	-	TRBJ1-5	CASHRDMSNQPQHF	TGTGCCAGCCACAGGGATATGTCCAATCAGCCCCAGCATTTT
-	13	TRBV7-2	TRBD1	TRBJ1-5	CASSYRGNQPQHF	TGTGCCAGCAGTTACAGGGGGAATCAGCCCCAGCATTTT
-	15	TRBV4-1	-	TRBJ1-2	CASSQVRAGNYGYTF	TGCGCCAGCAGCCAAGTTAGGGCGGGAAACTATGGCTACACCTTC
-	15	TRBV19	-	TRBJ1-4	CASSTGQLFNEKLFF	TGTGCCAGTAGTACCGGACAGCTCTTTAATGAAAAACTGTTTTTT
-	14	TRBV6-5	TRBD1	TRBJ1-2	CASTKGQGAWGYTF	TGTGCCAGCACAAAAGGACAGGGGGCATGGGGCTACACCTTC
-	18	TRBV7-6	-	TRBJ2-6	CASSSGLGALSGANVLTF	TGTGCCAGCAGCTCCGGGTTGGGGGCCCTTTCTGGGGCCAACGTCCTGACTTTC
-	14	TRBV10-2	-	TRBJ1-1	CASSGGLANTEAFF	TGCGCCAGCAGTGGGGGACTGGCGAACACTGAAGCTTTCTTT
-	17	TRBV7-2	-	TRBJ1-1	CASSLVAVGASNTEAFF	TGTGCCAGCAGCTTAGTAGCAGTGGGGGCAAGTAACACTGAAGCTTTCTTT
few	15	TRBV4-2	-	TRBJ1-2	CASSQEGWGEGGYTF	TGTGCCAGCAGCCAAGAGGGCTGGGGGGAGGGTGGCTACACCTTC
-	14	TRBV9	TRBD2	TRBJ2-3	CASSIAGGTDTQYF	TGTGCCAGCAGTATAGCGGGGGGCACAGATACGCAGTATTTT
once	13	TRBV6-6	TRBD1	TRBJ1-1	CASSYMDRVEAFF	TGTGCCAGCAGTTACATGGACAGGGTAGAAGCTTTCTTT
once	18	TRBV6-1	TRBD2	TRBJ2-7	CASSVTSGGASFPHEQYF	TGTGCCAGCAGTGTGACTAGCGGGGGGGCGTCATTCCCCCACGAGCAGTACTTC
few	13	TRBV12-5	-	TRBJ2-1	CASGLAGVNEQFF	TGTGCTAGTGGTTTGGCAGGGGTCAATGAGCAGTTCTTC
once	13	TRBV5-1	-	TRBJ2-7	CASSFDSSYEQYF	TGCGCCAGCAGCTTCGACAGCTCCTACGAGCAGTACTTC
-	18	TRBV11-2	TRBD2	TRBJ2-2	CASSLEPQLAGAPGELFF	TGTGCCAGCAGCTTAGAGCCACAACTAGCGGGGGCCCCCGGGGAGCTGTTTTTT
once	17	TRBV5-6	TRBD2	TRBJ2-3	CASSFNSASGGTDTQYF	TGTGCCAGCAGCTTCAATTCCGCTAGCGGGGGCACAGATACGCAGTATTTT
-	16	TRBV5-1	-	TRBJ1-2	CASSLAPRVADYGYTF	TGCGCCAGCAGCTTGGCCCCCAGGGTAGCGGACTATGGCTACACCTTC
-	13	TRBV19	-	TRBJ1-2	CASSKQAAYGYTF	TGTGCCAGTAGTAAACAGGCTGCCTATGGCTACACCTTC
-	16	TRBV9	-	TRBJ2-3	CASSVAQGISTDTQYF	TGTGCCAGCAGCGTGGCTCAGGGCATTTCCACAGATACGCAGTATTTT
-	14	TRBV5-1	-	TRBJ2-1	CASSLSARGYEQFF	TGCGCCAGCAGCTTGTCAGCAAGAGGCTATGAGCAGTTCTTC
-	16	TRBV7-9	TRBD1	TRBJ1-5	CASSRSVGQSNQPQHF	TGTGCCAGCAGCCGGAGTGTGGGACAGAGCAATCAGCCCCAGCATTTT
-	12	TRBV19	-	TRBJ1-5	CASSMGGGAQHF	TGTGCCAGTAGTATGGGGGGTGGGGCCCAGCATTTT
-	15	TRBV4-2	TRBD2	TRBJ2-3	CASSQGTSSTDTQYF	TGTGCCAGCAGCCAGGGGACTAGCAGCACAGATACGCAGTATTTT
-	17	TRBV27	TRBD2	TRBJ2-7	CASSLTKLAGNIYEQYF	TGTGCCAGCAGTTTAACCAAGCTAGCGGGGAACATCTACGAGCAGTACTTC
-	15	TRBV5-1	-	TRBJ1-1	CASSLERTGPAEAFF	TGCGCCAGCAGCTTGGAACGTACAGGGCCCGCTGAAGCTTTCTTT
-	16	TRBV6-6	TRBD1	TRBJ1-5	CASRPTGGMTNQPQHF	TGTGCCAGCAGACCAACAGGGGGCATGACGAATCAGCCCCAGCATTTT
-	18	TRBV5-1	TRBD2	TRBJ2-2	CASSFFPQSGGAGGELFF	TGCGCCAGCAGCTTCTTTCCCCAAAGCGGGGGGGCAGGCGGGGAGCTGTTTTTT
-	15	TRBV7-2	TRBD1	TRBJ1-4	CASSPDRGRDEKLFF	TGTGCCAGCAGCCCCGACAGGGGTCGGGATGAAAAACTGTTTTTT
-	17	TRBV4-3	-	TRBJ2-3	CASSQEVVGRGTDTQYF	TGCGCCAGCAGCCAAGAGGTTGTGGGTAGGGGAACAGATACGCAGTATTTT
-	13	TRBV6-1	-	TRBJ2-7	CASTLSFTYEQYF	TGTGCCAGCACTCTATCCTTTACCTACGAGCAGTACTTC
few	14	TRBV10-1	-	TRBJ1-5	CASTGHPFNQPQHF	TGCGCCAGCACCGGACACCCTTTCAATCAGCCCCAGCATTTT
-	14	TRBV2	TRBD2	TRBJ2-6	CASSEGRGTNVLTF	TGTGCCAGCAGTGAAGGGCGGGGGACCAACGTCCTGACTTTC
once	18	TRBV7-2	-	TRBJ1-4	CASSFNPNQTGLNEKLFF	TGTGCCAGCAGCTTCAACCCCAATCAGACCGGACTCAATGAAAAACTGTTTTTT
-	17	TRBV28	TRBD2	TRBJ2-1	CASTSGGSVASYNEQFF	TGTGCCAGCACATCGGGGGGTTCCGTTGCTTCCTACAATGAGCAGTTCTTC